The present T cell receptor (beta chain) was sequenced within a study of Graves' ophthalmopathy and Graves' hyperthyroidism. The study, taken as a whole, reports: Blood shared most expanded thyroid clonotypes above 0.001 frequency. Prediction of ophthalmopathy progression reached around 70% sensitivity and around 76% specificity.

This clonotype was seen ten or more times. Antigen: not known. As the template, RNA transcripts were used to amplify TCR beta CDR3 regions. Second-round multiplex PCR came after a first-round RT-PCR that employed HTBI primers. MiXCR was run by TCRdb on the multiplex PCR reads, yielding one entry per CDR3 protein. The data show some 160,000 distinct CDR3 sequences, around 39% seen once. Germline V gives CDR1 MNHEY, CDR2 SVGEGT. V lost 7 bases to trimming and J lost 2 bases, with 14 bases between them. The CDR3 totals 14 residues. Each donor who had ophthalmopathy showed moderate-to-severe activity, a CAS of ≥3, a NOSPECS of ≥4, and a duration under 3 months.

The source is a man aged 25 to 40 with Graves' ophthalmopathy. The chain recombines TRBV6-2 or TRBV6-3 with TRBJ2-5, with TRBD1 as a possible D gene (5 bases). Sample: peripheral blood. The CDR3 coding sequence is TGTGCCAGCACCCGACAGAATCCTCAAGAGACCCAGTACTTC. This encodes CASTRQNPQETQYF.